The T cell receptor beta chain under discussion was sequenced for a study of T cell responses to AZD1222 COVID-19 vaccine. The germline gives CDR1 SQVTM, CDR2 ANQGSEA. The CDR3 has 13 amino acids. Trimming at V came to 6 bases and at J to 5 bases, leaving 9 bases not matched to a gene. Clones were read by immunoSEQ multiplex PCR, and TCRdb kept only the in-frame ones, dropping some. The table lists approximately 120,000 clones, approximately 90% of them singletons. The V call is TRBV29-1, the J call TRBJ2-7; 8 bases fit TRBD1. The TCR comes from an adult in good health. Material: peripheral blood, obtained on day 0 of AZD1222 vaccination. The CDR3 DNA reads TGCAGCGTACGGAGGACAGGGAACGACGAGCAGTACTTC. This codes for CSVRRTGNDEQYF.